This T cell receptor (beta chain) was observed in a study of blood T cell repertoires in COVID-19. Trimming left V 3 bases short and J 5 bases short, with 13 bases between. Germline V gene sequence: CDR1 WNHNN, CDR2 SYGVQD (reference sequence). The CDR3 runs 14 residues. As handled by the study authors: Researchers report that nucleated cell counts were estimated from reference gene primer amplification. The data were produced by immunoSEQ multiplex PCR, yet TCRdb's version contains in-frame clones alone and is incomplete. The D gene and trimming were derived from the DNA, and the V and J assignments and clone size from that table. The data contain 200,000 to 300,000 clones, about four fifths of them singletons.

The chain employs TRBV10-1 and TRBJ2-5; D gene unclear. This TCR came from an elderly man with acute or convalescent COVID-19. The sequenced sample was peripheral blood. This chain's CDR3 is CASSDARSRETQYF. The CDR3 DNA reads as TGCGCCAGCAGTGACGCGAGATCCCGGGAGACCCAGTACTTC.